The 9 T cell receptor beta chains listed next were all sequenced from one sample in a study of Ad26.COV2.S vaccination and SARS-CoV-2 variants. Produced via immunoSEQ multiplex PCR; TCRdb's table is partial and in-frame only. The repertoire holds some 410,000 clones, with 92% as singletons. Specified treatment: around 19 received Ad26.COV2.S at low or high dose, single or two shots; 5 received placebo; per-sample allocation not given. Material that was analyzed had been drawn on day 63 after the first vaccine or placebo injection. The sample consisted of peripheral blood, taken in a trial of Ad26.COV2.S vaccine versus placebo. The receptors originated from a person aged 18 to 59 who received the Ad26.COV2.S COVID-19 vaccine or a placebo.

The J gene is TRBJ2-7, the V gene TRBV9, with D possibly TRBD2 on 7 matching bases. Germline CDR1 and CDR2: SGDLS and YYNGEE. CDR3 size: 15 residues. The ends were cut back, 3 bases at V and 6 bases at J, with 19 bases in the middle. CDR3 DNA: TGTGCCAGCAGCGGGGCGGGGGCAGGGCAGGGCGAGCAGTACTTC. Protein sequence: CASSGAGAGQGEQYF.

The rearrangement links TRBV28 to TRBJ1-2, with D uncertain. From germline, CDR1 is MDHEN and CDR2 SYDVKM. The germline V and J ends were trimmed by 6 bases and 4 bases, with 9 bases remaining between them. The CDR3 length is 12 residues. DNA for the CDR3: TGTGCCAGCAGGCACCCGGGCTATGGCTACACCTTC. Encoded protein: CASRHPGYGYTF.

The chain uses TRBV9 and TRBJ1-1; D remains ambiguous. The CDR3 sequence is 14 residues long. Germline V CDR1 and CDR2: SGDLS, YYNGEE. Trimming removed 0 bases at V and 0 bases at J, with 6 bases between. The CDR3 DNA reads as TGTGCCAGCAGCGTAGCCAATCTGAACACTGAAGCTTTCTTT. Protein: CASSVANLNTEAFF.

The CDR3 loop reads CASSQRTSGADTQYF. The CDR3 DNA reads as TGTGCCAGCAGCCAACGGACTAGCGGGGCAGATACGCAGTATTTT. The rearrangement uses TRBV28 and TRBJ2-3; 12 bases line up with TRBD2. In germline, CDR1 is MDHEN, CDR2 SYDVKM. V lost 6 bases to trimming and J lost 4 bases; unmatched junction nucleotides: 5. The CDR3 length is 15 residues.

V usage is TRBV5-5 and J usage is TRBJ2-1; 7 bases match TRBD1. Trimming cost V 2 bases and J 13 bases; bases outside gene matches: 12. CDR1 is SGHKS and CDR2 is YYEKEE in the germline V gene (reference sequence). The CDR3 totals 14 residues. The CDR3 here is CASSLWGQGQAQFF. The CDR3 coding sequence is TGTGCCAGCAGCTTATGGGGGCAAGGACAGGCCCAGTTCTTC.

This chain connects TRBV7-2 to TRBJ1-6; perhaps TRBD1 as D (5 bases). Germline V gene sequence: CDR1 SGHTA, CDR2 FQGNSA. CDR3 length: 16 amino acids. Between the trimmed V and J ends, which lost 6 bases and 6 bases, there was a span of 18 bases. The CDR3 DNA reads as TGTGCCAGCAGGCTCGGGGCGGGCTGGAGTAATTCACCCCTCCACTTT. Amino acid sequence: CASRLGAGWSNSPLHF.

The chain uses TRBV6-2 or TRBV6-3 and TRBJ2-2, with D possibly being TRBD2 (7 bases). The germline V gene encodes CDR1 MNHEY and CDR2 SVGEGT. This CDR3 comprises 14 residues. Trimming stripped 6 bases from V and 8 bases from J, with 16 bases between. The CDR3 DNA reads TGTGCCAGCAGCCCAACGGGGGGCAGGGGGGAGCTGTTTTTT. As protein: CASSPTGGRGELFF.

V and J are TRBV6-5 and TRBJ1-1, with 7 bases identical to TRBD1. V lost 0 bases, J lost 7 bases, and 8 bases stayed unmatched. The CDR3 length is 15 residues. Germline loops: CDR1 MNHEY, CDR2 SVGAGI. The CDR3 DNA is TGTGCCAGCAGTTACTCGATAAGGTGGACAGGTGAAGCTTTCTTT. Translated: CASSYSIRWTGEAFF.

This clone was picked up many times. The chain is built from TRBV6-2 or TRBV6-3 and TRBJ1-6; TRBD1 matches 7 bases. CDR1 and CDR2 (germline): MNHEY, SVGEGT. The CDR3 loop spans 14 amino acids. Germline trimming cut 3 bases from V and 7 bases from J; bases unmatched to any gene: 3. The CDR3 loop reads CASSYGTDNSPLHF. The DNA of the CDR3 is TGTGCCAGCAGTTATGGGACAGACAATTCACCCCTCCACTTT.